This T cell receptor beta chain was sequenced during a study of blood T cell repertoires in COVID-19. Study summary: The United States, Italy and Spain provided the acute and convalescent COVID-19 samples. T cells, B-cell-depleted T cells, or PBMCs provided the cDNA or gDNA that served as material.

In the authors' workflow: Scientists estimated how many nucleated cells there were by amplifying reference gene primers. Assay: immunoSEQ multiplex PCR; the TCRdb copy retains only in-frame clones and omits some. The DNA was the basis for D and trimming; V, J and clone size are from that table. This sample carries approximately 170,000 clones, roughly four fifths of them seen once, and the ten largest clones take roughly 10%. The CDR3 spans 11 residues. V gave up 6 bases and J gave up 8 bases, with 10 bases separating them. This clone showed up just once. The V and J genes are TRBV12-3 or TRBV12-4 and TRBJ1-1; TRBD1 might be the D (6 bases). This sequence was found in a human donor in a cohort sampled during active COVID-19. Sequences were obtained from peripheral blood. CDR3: CASSGTPEAFF. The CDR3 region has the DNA TGTGCCAGCAGCGGGACACCAGAAGCTTTCTTT.